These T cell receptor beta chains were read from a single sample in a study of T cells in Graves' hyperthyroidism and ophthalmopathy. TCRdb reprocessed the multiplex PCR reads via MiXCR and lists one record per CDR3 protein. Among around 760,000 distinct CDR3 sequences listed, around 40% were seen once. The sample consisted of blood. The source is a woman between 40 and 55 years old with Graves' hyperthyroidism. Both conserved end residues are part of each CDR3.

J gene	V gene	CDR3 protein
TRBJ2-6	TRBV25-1	CASSPYSGQGSSGANVLTF
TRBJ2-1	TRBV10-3	CAIRWSESSYNEQFF
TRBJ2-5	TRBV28	CASSFMNGETQYF
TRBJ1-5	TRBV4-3	CASSLKGDERGTQHF
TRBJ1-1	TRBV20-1	CSASRGNTEAFF
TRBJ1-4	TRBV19	CASRIGGGGGREKLFF
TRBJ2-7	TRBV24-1	CATSDSGTGYEQYF
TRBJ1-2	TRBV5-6	CASSFPGAVDYGYTF
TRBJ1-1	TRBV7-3	CASSLERGRALGAFF
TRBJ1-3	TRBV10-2	CASEASGNTIYF
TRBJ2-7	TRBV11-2	CASSLGSGRPHEQYF
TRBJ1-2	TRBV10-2	CASRGGVDGYTF
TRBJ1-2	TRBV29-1	CSVGRDPSTDGYTF
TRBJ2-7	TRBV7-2	CASSFKRSSYEQYF
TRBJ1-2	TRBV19	CASSIAQGARYGYTF
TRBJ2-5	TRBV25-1	CASSDSRGQETQYF
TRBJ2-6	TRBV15	CATSSPLSYRVDVLTF
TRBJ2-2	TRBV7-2	CASRLGGQGGKSTGELFF
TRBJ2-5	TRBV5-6	CASRQNQETQYF
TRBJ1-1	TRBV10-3	CAISDSFNTEAFF
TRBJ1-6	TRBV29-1	CSLDRAVYNSPLHF
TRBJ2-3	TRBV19	CASSGSVTDTQYF
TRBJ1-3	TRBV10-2	CASRGQNRTGNTIHF
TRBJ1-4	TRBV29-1	CSVADRVNEKLFF
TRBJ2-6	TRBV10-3	CAIHSGANVLTF
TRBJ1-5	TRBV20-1	CSAHLTGGSPNQPQHF
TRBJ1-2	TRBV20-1	CSARGQGGGYTF
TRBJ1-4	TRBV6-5	CASSYRTPATNGKLFF
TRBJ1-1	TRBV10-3	CAIRESGTGDILRTEAFF
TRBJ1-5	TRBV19	CASSSLAGGYSNQPQHF
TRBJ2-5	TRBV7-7	CASSFLGAQESQYF
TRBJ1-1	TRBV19	CASIPYGRRQGENTEAFF
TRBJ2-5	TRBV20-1	CSARDSAIQTQYF
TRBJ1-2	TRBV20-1	CSARDNGGTTYGHTF
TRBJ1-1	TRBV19	CASSIELGENTEAFF
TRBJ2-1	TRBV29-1	CSVTGAGGYNEQFF
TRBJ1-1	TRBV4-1	CASQQWVMNTEAFF
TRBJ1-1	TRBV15	CATSRGAGLTEAFF
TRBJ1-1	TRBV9	CASSTRGGLNTEAFF
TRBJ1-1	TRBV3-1	CASSQGNPGSNTEAFF
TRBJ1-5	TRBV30	CAWSAAGDQPQHF
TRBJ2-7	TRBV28	CASSAPGGAYEQYF
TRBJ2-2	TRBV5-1	CASSLRSLQGAVGTGELFF
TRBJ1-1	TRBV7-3	CASSLTPQNTEAFF
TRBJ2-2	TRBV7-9	CASSFWTGRTGELFF
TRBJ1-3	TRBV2	CAITGKSGNTIYF
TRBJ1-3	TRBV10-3	CARSADDSGNTIYF
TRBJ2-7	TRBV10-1	CASSEPLAGVGEQYF
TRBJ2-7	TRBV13	CASARPDGEQYF
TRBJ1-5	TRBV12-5	CASGLPGGYQPQHF
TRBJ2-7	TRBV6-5	CASIRQPGLATKQYF
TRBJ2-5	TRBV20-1	CSAAGTSGVRQTQYF
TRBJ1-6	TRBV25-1	CASSPTEGNSPLHF
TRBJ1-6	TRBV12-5	CASGLAGWRNSPLHF
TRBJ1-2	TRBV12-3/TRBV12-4	CASSLVGQANYGCTF
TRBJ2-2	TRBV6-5	CASSRGCTGELFF
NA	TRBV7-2	CASSLGGGATVETQYF
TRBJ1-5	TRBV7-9	CASSLSLGTNQPQHF
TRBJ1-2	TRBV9	CASSVDPSYGYTF